A selection of T cell receptor beta chains follows, all from one sample in a study of chemoradiotherapy in HPV16-positive cancers. The data were produced by immunoSEQ multiplex PCR, yet TCRdb's version contains in-frame clones alone and is incomplete. The sample lists over 1,000 clones; about 83% were seen once. The input for sequencing was tumor tissue, taken from a patient who underwent chemoradiotherapy. The receptors here all came from a human donor with HPV-associated anogenital cancer. The CDR3 runs from the conserved cysteine through the conserved F or W. D genes are given only for firm matches. Not every row has a clone size; where given, it reads once, few, many or a size class.

TRBV6-4,TRBD1,TRBJ1-6,.,CASRDTSGTANSPLHF,TGTGCCAGCAGAGATACCTCCGGGACAGCAAATTCACCCCTCCACTTT
TRBV12-5,.,TRBJ1-1,.,CASGLVPGAEAFF,TGTGCTAGTGGTTTGGTACCAGGGGCGGAAGCTTTCTTT
TRBV7-3,TRBD2,TRBJ2-3,few,CASSLAGGSDTQYF,TGTGCCAGCAGCCTAGCGGGGGGGTCAGATACGCAGTATTTT
TRBV5-4,TRBD1,TRBJ1-6,once,CASSLLRGTGDSPLHF,TGTGCCAGCAGCTTGCTCAGGGGGACAGGGGATTCACCCCTCCACTTT
TRBV7-9,.,TRBJ1-4,once,CASSPGWETNEKLFF,TGTGCCAGCTCCCCGGGGTGGGAGACTAATGAAAAACTGTTTTTT
TRBV5-6,.,TRBJ1-1,.,CASSGGHLNTEAFF,TGTGCCAGCAGCGGAGGCCATCTGAACACTGAAGCTTTCTTT
TRBV19,.,TRBJ2-6,.,CASAPAPRGSGANVLTF,TGTGCCAGCGCCCCAGCTCCACGGGGCTCTGGGGCCAACGTCCTGACTTTC
TRBV5-1,TRBD1,TRBJ2-7,.,CATGPGQGFYEQYF,TGCGCCACCGGACCGGGACAGGGGTTCTACGAGCAGTACTTC
TRBV7-3,TRBD1,TRBJ1-1,.,CASSSAGGPTEAFF,TGTGCCAGCAGCTCTGCAGGGGGACCCACTGAAGCTTTCTTT
TRBV11-2,.,TRBJ1-5,.,CASSVGVASNQPQHF,TGTGCCAGCAGCGTTGGGGTCGCTAGCAATCAGCCCCAGCATTTT
TRBV6-5,.,TRBJ2-5,.,CASSYGQGMETQYF,TGTGCCAGCAGTTACGGGCAGGGTATGGAGACCCAGTACTTC
TRBV4-1,.,TRBJ1-5,.,CASSQDKAGVYSNQPQHF,TGCGCCAGCAGCCAAGATAAGGCAGGGGTGTATAGCAATCAGCCCCAGCATTTT
TRBV5-4,TRBD1,TRBJ2-5,.,CASSSGQGGSAETQYF,TGTGCCAGCAGCTCCGGACAGGGAGGCTCAGCTGAGACCCAGTACTTC
TRBV9,.,TRBJ1-2,once,CASSSTAGGNYGYTF,TGTGCCAGCAGCTCAACAGCGGGGGGGAACTATGGCTACACCTTC
TRBV2,.,TRBJ1-1,.,CASAVQGGLAFF,TGTGCCAGCGCTGTCCAGGGAGGGTTAGCTTTCTTT
TRBV28,.,TRBJ2-7,.,CASSQNRDLALLYEQYF,TGTGCCAGCAGTCAGAACCGGGACTTAGCCTTGCTTTACGAGCAGTACTTC
TRBV6-5,TRBD2,TRBJ2-5,once,CASSYGTSGGQETQYF,TGTGCCAGCAGTTACGGGACTAGCGGGGGACAAGAGACCCAGTACTTC
TRBV7-3,.,TRBJ1-6,.,CASSLQGNNSPLHF,TGTGCCAGCAGCTTACAAGGAAATAATTCACCCCTCCACTTT
TRBV11-2,.,TRBJ2-3,.,CASSPQGSETDTQYF,TGTGCCAGCAGCCCACAGGGTTCGGAAACAGATACGCAGTATTTT
TRBV6-1,.,TRBJ2-2,.,CASSEGLVYSGELFF,TGTGCCAGCAGTGAAGGACTAGTCTATTCCGGGGAGCTGTTTTTT
TRBV7-9,TRBD2,TRBJ2-7,.,CASSPRDYTYEQYF,TGTGCCAGCAGCCCACGGGACTACACCTACGAGCAGTACTTC
TRBV5-4,TRBD1,TRBJ1-1,.,CASRLRGTGTTEAFF,TGTGCCAGCAGACTCCGCGGGACAGGGACAACTGAAGCTTTCTTT
TRBV9,.,TRBJ2-7,.,CASSGAQGSEQYF,TGTGCCAGCAGCGGAGCCCAGGGCTCCGAGCAGTACTTC
TRBV2,TRBD1,TRBJ1-3,.,CARGQVGNTIYF,TGTGCCAGGGGACAGGTGGGAAACACCATATATTTT
TRBV6-1,.,TRBJ1-5,.,CATLAAGSNQPQHF,TGTGCCACCCTGGCGGCCGGAAGCAATCAGCCCCAGCATTTT
TRBV19,.,TRBJ1-6,.,CASGQDHSYNSPLHF,TGTGCCTCGGGCCAGGACCACTCCTATAATTCACCCCTCCACTTT
TRBV29-1,.,TRBJ2-2,once,CSVGDVWGASGELFF,TGCAGCGTTGGAGATGTGTGGGGAGCGTCCGGGGAGCTGTTTTTT
TRBV7-2,.,TRBJ2-6,once,CASTDSGANVLTF,TGTGCCAGCACAGACTCTGGGGCCAACGTCCTGACTTTC
TRBV6-4,.,TRBJ2-1,.,CAASDLSGKYNEQFF,TGTGCCGCATCCGATTTGTCGGGGAAATACAATGAGCAGTTCTTC
TRBV30,.,TRBJ1-2,.,CAWMQRTDYGYTF,TGTGCCTGGATGCAACGGACGGACTATGGCTACACCTTC